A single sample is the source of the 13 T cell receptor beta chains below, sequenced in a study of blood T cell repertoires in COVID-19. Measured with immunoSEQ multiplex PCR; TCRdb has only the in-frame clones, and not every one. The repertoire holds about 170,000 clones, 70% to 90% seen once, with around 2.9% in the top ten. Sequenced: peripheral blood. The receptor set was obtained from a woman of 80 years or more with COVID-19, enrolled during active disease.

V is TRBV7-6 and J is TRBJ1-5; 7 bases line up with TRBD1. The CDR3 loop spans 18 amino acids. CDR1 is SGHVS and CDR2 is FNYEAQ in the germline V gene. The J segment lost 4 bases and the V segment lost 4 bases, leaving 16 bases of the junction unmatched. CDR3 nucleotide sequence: TGTGCCAGCAGCTCGTTCCCGATTACAGGGGCGTTTAATCAGCCCCAGCATTTT. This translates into CASSSFPITGAFNQPQHF.

CDR3 residues: CASSLTSNRATGELFF. CDR3 nucleotide sequence: TGTGCCAGCAGCTTAACGTCTAACAGGGCCACCGGGGAGCTGTTTTTT. The chain links TRBV7-9 to TRBJ2-2, with D perhaps TRBD1 (6 bases). The germline V and J ends were trimmed by 2 bases and 4 bases, with 14 bases remaining between them. Germline CDR1 SEHNR, CDR2 FQNEAQ (reference sequence). CDR3 length: 16 residues.

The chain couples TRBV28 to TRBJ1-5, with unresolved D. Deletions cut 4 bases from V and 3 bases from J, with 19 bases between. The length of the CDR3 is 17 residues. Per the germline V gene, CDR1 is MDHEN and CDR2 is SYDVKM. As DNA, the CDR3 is TGTGCCAGCAGTTCATATCCGAGCCGCCGGGACAATCAGCCCCAGCATTTT. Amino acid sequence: CASSSYPSRRDNQPQHF.

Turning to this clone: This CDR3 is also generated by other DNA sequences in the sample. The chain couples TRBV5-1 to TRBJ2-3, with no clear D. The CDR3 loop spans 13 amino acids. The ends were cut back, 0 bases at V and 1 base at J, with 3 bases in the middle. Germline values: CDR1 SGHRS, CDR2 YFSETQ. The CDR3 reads CASSLVGTDTQYF. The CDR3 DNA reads TGCGCCAGCAGCTTGGTAGGCACAGATACGCAGTATTTT.

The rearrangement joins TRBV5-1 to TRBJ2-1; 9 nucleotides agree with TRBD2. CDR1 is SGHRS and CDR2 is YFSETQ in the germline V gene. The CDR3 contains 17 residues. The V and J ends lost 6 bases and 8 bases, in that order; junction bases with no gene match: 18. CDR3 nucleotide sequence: TGCGCCAGCAACCAAGGTCCCGGAGCGGGAGGTTGGGATGAGCAGTTCTTC. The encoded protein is CASNQGPGAGGWDEQFF.

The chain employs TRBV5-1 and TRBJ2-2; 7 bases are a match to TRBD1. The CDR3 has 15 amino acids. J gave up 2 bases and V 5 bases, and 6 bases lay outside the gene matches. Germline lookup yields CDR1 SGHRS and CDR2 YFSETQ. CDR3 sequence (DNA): TGCGCCAGCAGTAGGGACAGAGCAAACACCGGGGAGCTGTTTTTT. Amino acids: CASSRDRANTGELFF.

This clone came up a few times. CDR3 bases: TGTGCCAGCAGTAAACAGACAGGGGCTGGAAACACCATATATTTT. Translated: CASSKQTGAGNTIYF. The chain joins TRBV6-6 to TRBJ1-3, with 8 bases that match TRBD1. CDR1 MNHNY and CDR2 SVGAGI come from the germline V gene (reference sequence). V was pared by 5 bases and J by 2 bases, with 5 bases of the junction left unmatched. The CDR3 loop spans 15 amino acids.

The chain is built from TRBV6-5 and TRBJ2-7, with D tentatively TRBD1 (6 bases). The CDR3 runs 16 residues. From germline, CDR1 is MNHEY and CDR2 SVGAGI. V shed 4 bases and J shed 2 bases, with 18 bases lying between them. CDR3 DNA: TGTGCCAGCAGTTCGCGGCCGGGACACCTAACCTACGAGCAGTACTTC. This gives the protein CASSSRPGHLTYEQYF.

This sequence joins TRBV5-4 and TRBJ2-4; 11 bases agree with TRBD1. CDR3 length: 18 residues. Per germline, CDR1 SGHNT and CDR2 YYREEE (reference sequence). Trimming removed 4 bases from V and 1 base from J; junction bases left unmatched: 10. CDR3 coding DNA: TGTGCCAGCAGCCTGGGGTGGGGACAGGGGGTTGCCAAAAACATTCAGTACTTC. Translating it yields CASSLGWGQGVAKNIQYF.

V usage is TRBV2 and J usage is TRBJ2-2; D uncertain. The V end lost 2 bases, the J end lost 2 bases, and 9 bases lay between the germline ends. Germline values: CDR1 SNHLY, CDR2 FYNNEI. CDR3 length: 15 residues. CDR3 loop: CASSEHERNTGELFF. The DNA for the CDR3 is TGTGCCAGCAGTGAACACGAGCGAAACACCGGGGAGCTGTTTTTT.

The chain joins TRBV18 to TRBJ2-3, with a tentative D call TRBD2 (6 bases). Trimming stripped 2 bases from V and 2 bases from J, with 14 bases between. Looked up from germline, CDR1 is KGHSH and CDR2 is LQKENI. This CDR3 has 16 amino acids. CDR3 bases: TGTGCCAGCTCACCAGCGGCGGGACTCACCACAGATACGCAGTATTTT. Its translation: CASSPAAGLTTDTQYF.

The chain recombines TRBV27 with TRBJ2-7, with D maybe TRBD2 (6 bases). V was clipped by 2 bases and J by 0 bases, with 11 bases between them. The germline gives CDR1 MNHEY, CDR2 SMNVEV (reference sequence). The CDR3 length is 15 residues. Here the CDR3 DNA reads TGTGCCAGCAGTTTACTCTGGGACTCCTCCTACGAGCAGTACTTC. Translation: CASSLLWDSSYEQYF.

CDR3 protein: CASSIAQSRRAYEQYF. The CDR3 bases are TGTGCCAGTAGTATAGCACAGTCCCGGCGGGCCTACGAGCAGTACTTC. V is TRBV19 and J is TRBJ2-7, with D maybe TRBD2 (5 bases). From germline, CDR1 is LNHDA and CDR2 SQIVND (reference sequence). V was cut by 1 base and J by 2 bases, with 15 bases left in between. CDR3 length equals 16 residues.